This T cell receptor beta chain was documented in a study of Tregs in tolerant kidney transplant recipients. Whole-study results and caveats: Expanding Tregs on activated donor B cells appeared to best identify donor-specific TCRbeta clones.

To note about this clone: What it binds is not known. The sequenced fragment ends 3 residues before the CDR3 boundary, so the rest is inferred from the germline J gene.

Germline values: CDR1 MRHNA, CDR2 SNTAGT. The V gene end was trimmed by 6 bases and the J gene end by 0 bases; junction bases not matched to a gene: 4. The CDR3 length is 15 residues. CFSE-labeled recipient PBMCs were cultured more than 5 days with irradiated graft donor PBMCs, then FACS-sorted. The protocol was immunoSEQ multiplex PCR, while the TCRdb copy is restricted to in-frame clones and leaves out a portion. Seen in this sample are around 2,000 clones; the ten most common clones hold about a sixth. This specimen consisted of CD4+ T cells from blood cultured with allogeneic cells, obtained before the transplant. The receptor's source is a human patient who received a combined kidney and bone marrow transplant. This chain connects TRBV6-4 to TRBJ2-1; 8 positions agree with TRBD2. The sequenced CDR3 bases are TGTGCCAGCAGCGAAAGCGGGAGCTCCTACAATGAG. Its protein is CASSESGSSYNE. The entire CDR3 reads CASSESGSSYNEQFF.